This entry is about one T cell receptor beta chain. The clone's antigen remains unknown. No much larger clonotype is one base removed from it; base qualities were not supplied. There are 19 amino acids in the CDR3, from cysteine to phenylalanine inclusive. The CDR3 DNA has 57 bases and is translated from base 1. The germline V gene gives CDR1 as SGHRS and CDR2 as YFSETQ. Relative to germline, V is missing 1 base and J is missing 0 bases, with 13 bases of the junction outside any gene match. This sample was taken from a study of OX40 agonist ivuxolimab in advanced cancers. About the study as a whole: The costimulatory receptor OX40 (CD134) was targeted by ivuxolimab, a fully human IgG2 agonistic monoclonal antibody. Intravenous ivuxolimab was administered to patients every 2 weeks at six dose levels: 0.01, 0.1, 0.3, 1.5, 3 and 10 mg/kg. Among the 50 to 55 dose-escalation patients, around 19 had hepatocellular carcinoma, about 15 melanoma, 9 renal cell carcinoma and 9 head and neck cancer. A male proportion of around 83% and a mean age of 60 years, ranging from about 23 to 90, were recorded for the dose-escalation cohort. Prior anti-PD-1, anti-PD-L1 or anti-CTLA-4 therapy was permitted, and checkpoint inhibitors had been received by less than 45% of dose-escalation patients. Partial responses were achieved by three dose-escalation patients, of whom one had hepatocellular carcinoma and two had cutaneous melanoma. Peripheral TCRbeta sequencing was intended to test whether TCR sequence diversity was altered and clonal T-cell expansion was caused by ivuxolimab. The monotherapy dose-escalation portion (N ≈ 50 patients) of the phase I ivuxolimab trial is reported in the paper. What the research found in general, with its limitations: In the 0.1-3.0 mg/kg groups, partial responders had among the lowest normalized peripheral clonal expansion, particularly in CD8+ T cells. The antigen specificity of the clonally expanded peripheral T cells was not determined. At doses from 0.1 to 3.0 mg/kg, clonal expansion was seen in both CD4+ and CD8+ blood T cells between baseline and week 6. Low levels of normalized T-cell clonal expansion were also seen in some patients who did not respond. After ivuxolimab, expanded clones were on average more numerous among CD8+ T cells than among CD4+ T cells.

Genomic DNA was isolated from the sorted cells so that the TCRbeta CDR3 region could be sequenced. TCRbeta CDR3 regions were sequenced using the immunoSEQ Assay. TCRdb took over this immuneACCESS table, retaining in-frame rearrangements with V and J assigned. Such tables are incomplete; in checked studies, under half of the missing clones stem from an unresolved V gene, and the remainder is unexplained. The sample profile shows roughly 76,000 clones; 84% of them were found once. Around a quarter of the sample is held by the ten biggest clonotypes. Patients with autoimmune disease history or receiving systemic immunosuppression were excluded from the trial. In every dose cohort, peripheral blood was drawn for TCR sequencing at baseline, cycle 4 day 1, and cycle 7 day 1. Samples came from an open-label, multicenter, first-in-human phase I dose-escalation trial of ivuxolimab. The trial enrolled adults with locally advanced or metastatic head and neck squamous cell, hepatocellular, melanoma or renal cell carcinoma. Before TCR sequencing, CD4+ T cells and CD8+ T cells were sorted from peripheral blood as separate populations.

The sequence is built from TRBV5-1 and TRBJ1-1; 9 bases in the middle match TRBD1. The specimen was CD4+ or CD8+ T cells sorted from blood, collected in a trial of the OX40 agonist ivuxolimab. This receptor was identified in an adult with an advanced solid tumor such as melanoma, head and neck, liver or kidney cancer. The DNA reads as follows: TGCGCCAGCAGCTTGTACCCCGCTGGACAGGGGATCATGAACACTGAAGCTTTCTTT. It codes for CASSLYPAGQGIMNTEAFF.